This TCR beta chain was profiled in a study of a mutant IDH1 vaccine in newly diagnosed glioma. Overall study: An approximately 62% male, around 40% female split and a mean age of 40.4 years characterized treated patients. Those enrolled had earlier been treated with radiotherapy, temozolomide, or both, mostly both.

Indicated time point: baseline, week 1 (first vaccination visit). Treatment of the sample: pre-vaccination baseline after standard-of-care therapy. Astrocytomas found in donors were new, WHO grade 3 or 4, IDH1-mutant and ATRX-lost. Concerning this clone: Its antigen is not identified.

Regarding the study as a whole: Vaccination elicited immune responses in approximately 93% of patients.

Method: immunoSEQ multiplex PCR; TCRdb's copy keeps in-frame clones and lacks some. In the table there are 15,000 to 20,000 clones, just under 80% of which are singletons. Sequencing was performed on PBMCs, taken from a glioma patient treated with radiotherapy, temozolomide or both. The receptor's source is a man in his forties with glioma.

CDR3 sequence (DNA): TGTGCCAGCAGCGTAGAGGGACAGGGGATCGGGGCTACGCAGTATTTT. Translation: CASSVEGQGIGATQYF. The J gene is TRBJ2-3, the V gene TRBV5-4; 10 nucleotides line up with TRBD1. The V gene's germline CDR1 is SGHNT and CDR2 YYREEE (reference sequence). The CDR3 is made up of 16 amino acids. V shed 4 bases, J shed 8 bases, and the junction held 13 bases outside the gene matches.